The sequence of this T cell receptor beta chain was determined in a study of identical twins. Healthy Caucasians supplied all donations. TCRdb reanalysed the 5' RACE reads using MiXCR and keeps one entry per CDR3 protein. The repertoire holds 1.5 million to 2 million distinct CDR3 sequences, with under 35% as singletons. This clonotype was seen a handful of times. This CDR3 has 13 amino acids. The germline V gene has CDR1 MDHEN and CDR2 SYDVKM. The ends were cut back, 3 bases at V and 8 bases at J, with 13 bases in the middle. The sample comprised cord blood. The rearrangement joins TRBV28 to TRBJ1-1, with D perhaps TRBD1 (5 bases). The receptor was isolated from a newborn girl in good health. The CDR3 DNA reads TGTGCCAGCAGTTTCCCGACAGAGAACGAAGCTTTCTTT. Encoded protein: CASSFPTENEAFF.